These T cell receptor beta chains were read from a single sample in a study of T cell clonotyping in hematopoietic cell transplantation. Sequencing used immunoSEQ multiplex PCR; TCRdb keeps in-frame clones, though not all of them. The sample lists about 16,000 clones, roughly 88% occurring once. Source material: peripheral blood mononuclear cells. The receptor set was obtained from a woman aged 40-49 years in good health. Some clones in this sample may be carry-over from other donors' samples. The CDR3 runs from the conserved cysteine through the conserved F or W. D genes are given only for firm matches. Where a row states a size, it is once, few, many or the class of an expanded clone; other rows omit it.

NA | TRBJ2-1 | TRBD2 | TRBV19 | CASTMTSGDYNEQFF | TGTGCCAGTACCATGACTAGCGGGGATTACAATGAGCAGTTCTTC
NA | TRBJ1-1 | NA | TRBV29-1 | CSVVYSLGGTEAFF | TGCAGCGTTGTGTATTCCCTCGGAGGGACTGAAGCTTTCTTT
NA | TRBJ2-2 | NA | TRBV5-1 | CASSFKTGHTGELFF | TGCGCCAGCAGCTTTAAGACAGGACACACCGGGGAGCTGTTTTTT
NA | TRBJ2-3 | NA | TRBV6-5 | CASSVPGSDTQYF | TGTGCCAGCAGTGTACCAGGTTCAGATACGCAGTATTTT
NA | TRBJ1-1 | TRBD1 | TRBV5-8 | CASILDRLNTEAFF | TGTGCCAGCATCCTGGACAGGCTGAACACTGAAGCTTTCTTT
NA | TRBJ2-7 | TRBD2 | TRBV19 | CASSTRPSGRYEQYF | TGTGCCAGTAGTACCCGGCCTAGCGGGAGATACGAGCAGTACTTC
NA | TRBJ2-1 | TRBD2 | TRBV6-5 | CASSYTGLAGGNEQFF | TGTGCCAGCAGTTACACAGGACTAGCGGGAGGCAATGAGCAGTTCTTC
NA | TRBJ2-7 | TRBD1 | TRBV13 | CASSAGQGIEQYF | TGTGCCAGCAGCGCGGGACAGGGGATCGAGCAGTACTTC
NA | TRBJ2-7 | NA | TRBV6-5 | CASSSPSWASYEQYF | TGTGCCAGCAGTTCTCCCTCATGGGCATCCTACGAGCAGTACTTC
once | TRBJ1-1 | NA | TRBV11-2 | CASSFVAPGRNTEAFF | TGTGCCAGCAGCTTTGTGGCGCCGGGACGGAACACTGAAGCTTTCTTT
NA | TRBJ2-4 | NA | TRBV29-1 | CSVGEGKDKNIQYF | TGCAGCGTGGGAGAGGGAAAAGACAAAAACATTCAGTACTTC
once | TRBJ2-6 | NA | TRBV4-1 | CASSQAGANVLTF | TGCGCCAGCAGCCAAGCTGGGGCCAACGTCCTGACTTTC
NA | TRBJ2-7 | NA | TRBV5-6 | CASSLEGYEQYF | TGTGCCAGCAGCTTGGAAGGGTACGAGCAGTACTTC
NA | TRBJ2-7 | NA | TRBV29-1 | CSVERSYEQYF | TGCAGCGTTGAGAGGAGCTACGAGCAGTACTTC
NA | TRBJ2-7 | TRBD1 | TRBV18 | CASSPTGVKFYEQYF | TGTGCCAGCTCCCCGACAGGGGTCAAATTCTACGAGCAGTACTTC
NA | TRBJ1-5 | TRBD1 | TRBV6-5 | CASRPGTAGQPQHF | TGTGCCAGCAGACCCGGGACAGCGGGTCAGCCCCAGCATTTT
NA | TRBJ2-5 | NA | TRBV27 | CASSLWGAGETQYF | TGTGCCAGCAGTTTGTGGGGGGCGGGAGAGACCCAGTACTTC
once | TRBJ2-7 | NA | TRBV2 | CASSEGVLYEQYF | TGTGCCAGCAGTGAAGGGGTTCTCTACGAGCAGTACTTC
NA | TRBJ1-1 | NA | TRBV29-1 | CSGADGEAFF | TGCAGCGGGGCAGATGGGGAAGCTTTCTTT
NA | TRBJ2-5 | TRBD2 | TRBV27 | CASSWGGGETQYF | TGTGCCAGCAGCTGGGGGGGAGGAGAGACCCAGTACTTC
NA | TRBJ1-1 | NA | TRBV27 | CASSPRRTGEAFF | TGTGCCAGCAGTCCCCGTCGAACGGGAGAAGCTTTCTTT
NA | TRBJ1-1 | NA | TRBV25-1 | CASSEPESTEAFF | TGTGCCAGCAGTGAGCCAGAATCCACTGAAGCTTTCTTT
NA | TRBJ2-1 | TRBD2 | TRBV6-5 | CASSYGGSGDNEQFF | TGTGCCAGCAGTTACGGTGGTAGCGGGGACAATGAGCAGTTCTTC
NA | TRBJ1-1 | NA | TRBV2 | CASSSDIKNTEAFF | TGTGCCAGCAGTTCGGACATAAAGAACACTGAAGCTTTCTTT
NA | TRBJ1-2 | NA | TRBV6-5 | CASSQFGEEDGYTF | TGTGCCAGCTCTCAATTCGGGGAGGAAGATGGCTACACCTTC
NA | TRBJ2-7 | NA | TRBV29-1 | CSVPTGPGAVEQYF | TGCAGCGTACCGACGGGGCCAGGGGCCGTCGAGCAGTACTTC
NA | TRBJ2-7 | TRBD1 | TRBV7-6 | CASSLGDRGSYEQYF | TGTGCCAGCAGCTTAGGTGACAGGGGATCCTACGAGCAGTACTTC
NA | TRBJ1-1 | NA | TRBV5-1 | CASSLRASNTEAFF | TGCGCCAGCAGCTTAAGGGCATCGAACACTGAAGCTTTCTTT
NA | TRBJ1-5 | NA | TRBV7-2 | CASSKDSNQPQHF | TGTGCCAGCAGCAAAGACAGCAATCAGCCCCAGCATTTT
NA | TRBJ1-2 | NA | TRBV7-2 | CASSLDMNSNYGYTF | TGTGCCAGCAGCTTAGACATGAATTCCAACTATGGCTACACCTTC
NA | TRBJ2-5 | TRBD2 | TRBV2 | CASSEGDSGNLKETQYF | TGTGCCAGCAGTGAAGGCGATAGCGGGAACCTTAAAGAGACCCAGTACTTC
NA | TRBJ2-1 | NA | TRBV7-9 | CASSSQEGSIEQFF | TGTGCCAGCAGCTCACAAGAGGGCAGTATAGAGCAGTTCTTC
once | TRBJ2-1 | NA | TRBV7-2 | CASSLGLNNEQFF | TGTGCCAGCAGCCTGGGACTTAACAATGAGCAGTTCTTC
NA | TRBJ1-1 | NA | TRBV19 | CASRPPGGNTEAFF | TGTGCCAGCAGACCCCCGGGCGGGAACACTGAGGCTTTCTTT
NA | TRBJ1-4 | NA | TRBV28 | CASSLWGGVGEKLFF | TGTGCCAGCAGTTTATGGGGGGGAGTGGGCGAAAAACTGTTTTTT
NA | TRBJ2-1 | TRBD2 | TRBV29-1 | CSVRLAGDNEQFF | TGCAGCGTCCGACTAGCGGGGGACAATGAGCAGTTCTTC
NA | TRBJ2-5 | NA | TRBV5-6 | CASSWLPGETQYF | TGTGCCAGCAGCTGGCTGCCGGGGGAGACCCAGTACTTC
NA | TRBJ2-7 | TRBD2 | TRBV7-6 | CASSLGEGSEQYF | TGTGCCAGCAGCTTAGGGGAGGGATCCGAGCAGTACTTC
NA | TRBJ2-5 | NA | TRBV7-3 | CASSPLGVGETQYF | TGTGCCAGCAGCCCCCTTGGGGTAGGGGAGACCCAGTACTTC
NA | TRBJ2-1 | TRBD2 | TRBV6-5 | CASSKTSGSYNEQFF | TGTGCCAGCAGTAAAACTAGCGGCTCCTACAATGAGCAGTTCTTC
NA | TRBJ1-1 | TRBD1 | TRBV5-1 | CASSATGDQNTEAFF | TGCGCCAGCAGCGCCACAGGGGATCAGAACACTGAAGCTTTCTTT
few | TRBJ1-2 | NA | TRBV30 | CAWRSGPNYGYTF | TGTGCCTGGAGGTCGGGACCTAACTATGGCTACACCTTC
NA | TRBJ2-1 | NA | TRBV6-4 | CASSRLGSGEQFF | TGTGCCAGCAGCAGACTAGGTTCGGGTGAGCAGTTCTTC
NA | TRBJ1-5 | NA | TRBV28 | CASTQTKGFLGGQPQHF | TGTGCCAGCACCCAAACGAAGGGGTTTCTTGGAGGTCAGCCCCAGCATTTT
NA | TRBJ2-7 | TRBD1 | TRBV30 | CAWAGQGLYEQYF | TGTGCCTGGGCAGGACAGGGGCTGTACGAGCAGTACTTC
NA | TRBJ2-7 | NA | TRBV4-1 | CASSQDTASQGYEQYF | TGCGCCAGCAGCCAAGATACCGCGAGTCAGGGCTACGAGCAGTACTTC
NA | TRBJ1-2 | NA | TRBV28 | CASNSIEGEGYTF | TGTGCCAGCAACTCCATAGAGGGGGAAGGCTACACCTTC
NA | TRBJ2-7 | TRBD2 | TRBV6-5 | CASSYSGLASSYEQYF | TGTGCCAGCAGTTACTCGGGACTAGCATCATCCTACGAGCAGTACTTC
NA | TRBJ2-2 | TRBD1 | TRBV9 | CASSVGQGNTGELFF | TGTGCCAGCAGCGTAGGACAGGGAAACACCGGGGAGCTGTTTTTT
NA | TRBJ1-2 | NA | TRBV30 | CAGFFDPDYVSTF | TGTGCCGGCTTTTTCGACCCCGACTATGTTTCCACCTTC
NA | TRBJ1-1 | NA | TRBV19 | CASRPPQRSTEAFF | TGTGCCAGTAGACCCCCTCAAAGGAGCACTGAAGCTTTCTTT
NA | TRBJ2-5 | NA | TRBV27 | CASSLSPGRETQYF | TGTGCCAGCAGTTTATCCCCCGGGAGAGAGACCCAGTACTTC
NA | TRBJ2-1 | TRBD2 | TRBV4-3 | CASSQVWATGGAREQFF | TGCGCCAGCAGCCAAGTTTGGGCGACGGGGGGGGCCCGTGAGCAGTTCTTC
NA | TRBJ1-5 | NA | TRBV28 | CASSLGDWYSNQPQHF | TGTGCCAGCAGTTTAGGGGACTGGTATAGCAATCAGCCCCAGCATTTT
NA | TRBJ1-5 | TRBD1 | TRBV2 | CASSEGRFRGSSNQPQHF | TGTGCCAGCAGTGAAGGAAGGTTCAGGGGGAGCAGCAATCAGCCCCAGCATTTT
few | TRBJ2-1 | NA | TRBV19 | CASSETVYNEQFF | TGTGCCAGTAGTGAGACAGTCTACAATGAGCAGTTCTTC
NA | TRBJ1-5 | NA | TRBV2 | CASAQTGSNQPQHF | TGTGCCAGCGCTCAGACGGGGAGCAATCAGCCCCAGCATTTT